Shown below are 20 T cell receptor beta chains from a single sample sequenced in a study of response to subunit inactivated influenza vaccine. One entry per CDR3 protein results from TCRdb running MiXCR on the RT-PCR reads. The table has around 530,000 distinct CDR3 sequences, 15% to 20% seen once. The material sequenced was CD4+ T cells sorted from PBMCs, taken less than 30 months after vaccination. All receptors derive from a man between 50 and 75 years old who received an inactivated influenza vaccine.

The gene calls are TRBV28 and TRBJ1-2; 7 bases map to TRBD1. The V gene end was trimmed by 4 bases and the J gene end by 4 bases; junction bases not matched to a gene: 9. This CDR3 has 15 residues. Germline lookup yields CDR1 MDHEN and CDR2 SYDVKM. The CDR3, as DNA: TGTGCCAGCAGTTCTCCGACAGGGTGGGGCTATGGCTACACCTTC. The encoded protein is CASSSPTGWGYGYTF.

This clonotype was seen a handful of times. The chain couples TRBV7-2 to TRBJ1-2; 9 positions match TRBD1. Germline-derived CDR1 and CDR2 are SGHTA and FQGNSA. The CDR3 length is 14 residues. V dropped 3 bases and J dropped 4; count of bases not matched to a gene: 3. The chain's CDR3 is CASSLDRGPYGYTF. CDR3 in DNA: TGTGCCAGCAGCTTGGACAGGGGACCCTATGGCTACACCTTC.

The CDR3: CASSPERGGTSSYEQYF. Here the CDR3 DNA reads TGTGCCAGCTCACCAGAGCGAGGGGGGACAAGCTCCTACGAGCAGTACTTC. The chain couples TRBV18 to TRBJ2-7; the D call may be TRBD1 or TRBD2 (6 bases each). CDR1 and CDR2 from the germline V gene are KGHSH and LQKENI. Trimming left V 2 bases short and J 0 bases short, with 17 bases between. The CDR3 is made up of 17 amino acids.

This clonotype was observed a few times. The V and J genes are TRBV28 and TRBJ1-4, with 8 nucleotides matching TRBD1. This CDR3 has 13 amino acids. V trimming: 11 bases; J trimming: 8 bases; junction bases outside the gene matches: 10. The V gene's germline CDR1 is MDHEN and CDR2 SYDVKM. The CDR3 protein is CAALGTGGEKLFF. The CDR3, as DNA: TGTGCCGCCCTCGGGACAGGCGGAGAAAAACTGTTTTTT.

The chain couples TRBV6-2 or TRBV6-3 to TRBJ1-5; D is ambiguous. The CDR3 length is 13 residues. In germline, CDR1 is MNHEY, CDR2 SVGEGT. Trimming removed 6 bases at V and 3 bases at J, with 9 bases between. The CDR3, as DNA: TGTGCCAGCAGCCGAGGGATCAATCAGCCCCAGCATTTT. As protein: CASSRGINQPQHF.

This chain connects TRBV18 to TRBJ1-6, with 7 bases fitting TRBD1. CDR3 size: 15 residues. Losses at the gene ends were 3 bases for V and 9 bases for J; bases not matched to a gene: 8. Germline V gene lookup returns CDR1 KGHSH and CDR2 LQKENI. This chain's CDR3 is CASSPGQLGASPLHF. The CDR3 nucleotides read TGTGCCAGCTCACCGGGACAGTTGGGGGCTTCACCCCTCCACTTT.

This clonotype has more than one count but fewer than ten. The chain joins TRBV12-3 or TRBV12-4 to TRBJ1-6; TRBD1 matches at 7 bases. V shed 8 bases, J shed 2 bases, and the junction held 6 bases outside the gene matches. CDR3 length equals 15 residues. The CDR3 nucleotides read TGTGCCAGCCGACAGGGTAGCCCCTATAATTCACCCCTCCACTTT. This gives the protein CASRQGSPYNSPLHF.

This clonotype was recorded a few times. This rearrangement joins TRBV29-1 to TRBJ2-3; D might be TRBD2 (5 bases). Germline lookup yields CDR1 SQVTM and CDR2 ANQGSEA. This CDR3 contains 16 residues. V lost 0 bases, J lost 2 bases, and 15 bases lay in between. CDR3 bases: TGCAGCGTTGAAGATCTAGGCAGGAGGTCCACAGATACGCAGTATTTT. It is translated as CSVEDLGRRSTDTQYF.

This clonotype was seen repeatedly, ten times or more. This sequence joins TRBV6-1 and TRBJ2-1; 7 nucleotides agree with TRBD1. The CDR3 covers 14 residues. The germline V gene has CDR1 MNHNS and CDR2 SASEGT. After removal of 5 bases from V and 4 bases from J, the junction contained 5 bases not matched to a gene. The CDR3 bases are TGTGCCAGCAGTCCGGGACAGAGGTACAATGAGCAGTTCTTC. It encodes CASSPGQRYNEQFF.

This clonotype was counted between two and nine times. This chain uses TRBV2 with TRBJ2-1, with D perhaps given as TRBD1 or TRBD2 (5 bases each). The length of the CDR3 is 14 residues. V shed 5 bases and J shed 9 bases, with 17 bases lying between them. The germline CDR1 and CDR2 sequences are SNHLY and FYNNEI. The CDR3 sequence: CASSNWDPKSEQFF. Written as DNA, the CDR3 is TGTGCCAGCAGTAACTGGGACCCCAAAAGTGAGCAGTTCTTC.

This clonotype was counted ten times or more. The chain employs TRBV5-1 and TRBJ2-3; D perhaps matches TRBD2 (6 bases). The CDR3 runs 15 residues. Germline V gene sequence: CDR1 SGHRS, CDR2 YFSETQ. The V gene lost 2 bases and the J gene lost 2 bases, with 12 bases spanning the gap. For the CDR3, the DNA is TGCGCCAGCAGCTTCCGGGAGCCAGACACAGATACGCAGTATTTT. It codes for CASSFREPDTDTQYF. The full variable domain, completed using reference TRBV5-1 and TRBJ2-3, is KAGVTQTPRYLIKTRGQQVTLSCSPISGHRSVSWYQQTPGQGLQFLFEYFSETQRNKGNFPGRFSGRQFSNSRSEMNVSTLELGDSALYLCASSFREPDTDTQYFGPGTRLTVL.

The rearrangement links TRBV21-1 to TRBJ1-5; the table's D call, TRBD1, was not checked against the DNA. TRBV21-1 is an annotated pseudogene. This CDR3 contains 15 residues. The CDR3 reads CASSRTGAGCQPQHF. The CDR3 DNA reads TGTGCCAGCAGCAGAACAGGGGCAGGTTGTCAGCCCCAGCATTTT.

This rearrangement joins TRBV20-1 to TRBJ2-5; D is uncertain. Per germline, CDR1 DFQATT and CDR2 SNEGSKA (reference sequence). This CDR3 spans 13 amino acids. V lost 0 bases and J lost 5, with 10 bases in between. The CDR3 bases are TGCAGTGCTAGAGATGGTAGCTTTGAGACCCAGTACTTC. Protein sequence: CSARDGSFETQYF.

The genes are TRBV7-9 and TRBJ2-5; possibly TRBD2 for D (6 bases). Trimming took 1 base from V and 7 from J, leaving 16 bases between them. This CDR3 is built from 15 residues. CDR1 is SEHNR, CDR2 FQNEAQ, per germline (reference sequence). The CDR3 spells CASSLEGLAKRTQYF. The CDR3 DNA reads TGTGCCAGCAGCTTAGAGGGGCTAGCGAAGCGGACCCAGTACTTC.

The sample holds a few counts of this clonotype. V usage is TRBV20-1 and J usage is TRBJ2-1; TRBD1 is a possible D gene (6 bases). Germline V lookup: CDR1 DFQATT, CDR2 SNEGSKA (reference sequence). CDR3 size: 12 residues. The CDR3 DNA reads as TGCAGCCCTACTCGATTAGGGGGTGAGCAGTTCTTC. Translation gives CSPTRLGGEQFF.

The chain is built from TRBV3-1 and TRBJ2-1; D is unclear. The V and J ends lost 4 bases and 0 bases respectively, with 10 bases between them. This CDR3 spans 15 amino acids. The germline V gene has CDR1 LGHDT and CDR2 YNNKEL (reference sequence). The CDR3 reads CASSRASGSYNEQFF. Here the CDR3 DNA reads TGTGCCAGCAGCCGAGCGAGTGGCTCCTACAATGAGCAGTTCTTC.

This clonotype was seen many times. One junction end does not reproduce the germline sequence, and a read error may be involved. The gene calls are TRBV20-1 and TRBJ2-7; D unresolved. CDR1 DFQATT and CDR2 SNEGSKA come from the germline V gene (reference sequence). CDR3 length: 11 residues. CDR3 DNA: TGCAGTGCCAGAGATTCCTACGAGCAGTACTTC. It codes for CSARDSYEQYF.

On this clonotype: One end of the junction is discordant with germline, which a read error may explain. CDR3 DNA: TGTGCCTGGAGTGACCCCGGGACTAGCGGGGGACGCTTC. This translates into CAWSDPGTSGGRF. The chain joins TRBV30 to TRBJ2-4; 14 nucleotides agree with TRBD2. The CDR3 is 13 amino acids. The germline V gene has CDR1 GTSNPN and CDR2 SVGIG (reference sequence).

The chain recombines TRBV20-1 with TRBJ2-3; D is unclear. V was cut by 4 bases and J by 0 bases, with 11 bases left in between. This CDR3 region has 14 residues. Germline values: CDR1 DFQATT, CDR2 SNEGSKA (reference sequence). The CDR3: CSATLLLSTDTQYF. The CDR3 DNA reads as TGCAGTGCTACCCTGCTACTGAGCACAGATACGCAGTATTTT.

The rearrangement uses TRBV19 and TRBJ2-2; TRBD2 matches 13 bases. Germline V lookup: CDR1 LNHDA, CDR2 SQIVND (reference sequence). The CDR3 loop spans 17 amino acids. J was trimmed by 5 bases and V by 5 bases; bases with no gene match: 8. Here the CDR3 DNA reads TGTGCCAGTAGTGACGGACTAGCGGGAGCTAGAACCGGGGAGCTGTTTTTT. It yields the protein CASSDGLAGARTGELFF.